This TCR beta chain is drawn from a study of blood T cell repertoires in COVID-19. Germline CDR1 reads MNHEY; CDR2 reads SVGEGT. V lost 6 bases to trimming and J lost 3 bases; unmatched junction nucleotides: 4. This CDR3 comprises 15 residues. TCRdb's copy holds only in-frame clones and misses some; the assay was immunoSEQ multiplex PCR. This table has about 240,000 clones, 75% to 90% appearing once. This sequence originates from an older woman with active or convalescent COVID-19. The specimen sequenced was peripheral blood. The chain has TRBV6-2 or TRBV6-3 and TRBJ1-5, with TRBD1 matching 11 bases. CDR3 protein: CASSRTGGDNQPQHF. CDR3 coding DNA: TGTGCCAGCAGCAGGACAGGGGGCGACAATCAGCCCCAGCATTTT.